A selection of T cell receptor beta chains follows, all from one sample in a study of response to subunit inactivated influenza vaccine. TCRdb called the RT-PCR reads again in MiXCR, with one record for every CDR3 protein. The data contain about 780,000 distinct CDR3 sequences, roughly 18% of them seen just once; the ten biggest clones take up roughly a tenth. Sequenced material: PBMCs from blood, taken around 5 days after vaccination. All receptors come from a man in his fifties or sixties who received an inactivated influenza vaccine. The CDR3 runs from the conserved cysteine through the conserved F or W. A D gene is named only where the DNA matches it firmly. Some rows mark clone size as missing; the rest say once, few, many or name a class of expanded clone.

J: TRBJ1-6
V: TRBV5-1
size: few
D: -
DNA: TGCGCCAGCAGCGTAGGGCAGGCGGACTCACCCCTCCACTTT
CDR3: CASSVGQADSPLHF

J: TRBJ2-7
V: TRBV18
size: few
D: TRBD2
DNA: TGTGCCAGCTCACCACCAGTCTCGCGGGAGAGGTACTACGAGCAGTACTTC
CDR3: CASSPPVSRERYYEQYF

J: TRBJ2-2
V: TRBV11-2
size: -
D: TRBD2
DNA: TGTGCCAGCAGCCCCCGTGAGCGGGGGGTCACCGGGGAGCTGTTTTTT
CDR3: CASSPRERGVTGELFF

J: TRBJ2-1
V: TRBV30
size: once
D: -
DNA: TGTGCCTGGAGTGTACAGCCCAGACTCGATTCCTACAATGAGCAGTTCTTC
CDR3: CAWSVQPRLDSYNEQFF

J: TRBJ1-5
V: TRBV20-1
size: few
D: -
DNA: TGCAGTGCTAGAGATTGGGGTTCCCCCAATCAGCCCCAGCATTTT
CDR3: CSARDWGSPNQPQHF

J: TRBJ2-2
V: TRBV30
size: -
D: -
DNA: TGTGCCTGGAATTGGGGCCCGAACACCGGGGAGCTGTTTTTT
CDR3: CAWNWGPNTGELFF

J: TRBJ2-3
V: TRBV11-2
size: -
D: TRBD2
DNA: TGTGCCAGCAGCTTCAGAGTGAGGAGCCCCCGTCTAGCGGAGAACACAGATACGCAGTATTTT
CDR3: CASSFRVRSPRLAENTDTQYF

J: TRBJ2-7
V: TRBV2
size: -
D: TRBD1
DNA: TGTGCCAGCAGGGCGCCGGGACAGGGGGCGGGTGAGCAGTACTTC
CDR3: CASRAPGQGAGEQYF

J: TRBJ2-1
V: TRBV28
size: -
D: -
DNA: TGTGCCAGCAGTTTACGGGGATTGGAACCCGAGCAGTTCTTC
CDR3: CASSLRGLEPEQFF

J: TRBJ2-1
V: TRBV18
size: -
D: TRBD2
DNA: TGTGCCAGCTCACCCAAACCGGGAGGTAATGAGCAGTTCTTC
CDR3: CASSPKPGGNEQFF

J: TRBJ2-1
V: TRBV19
size: -
D: TRBD2
DNA: TGTGCCAGTAGCCTCGTCCTAGCGGGAGTAGGGGAGCAGTTCTTC
CDR3: CASSLVLAGVGEQFF

J: TRBJ2-7
V: TRBV12-3/TRBV12-4
size: many
D: -
DNA: TGTGCCAGCAGTCTGACAGATTCCTACGAGCAGTACTTC
CDR3: CASSLTDSYEQYF